The source of this T cell receptor (beta chain) is a study of glioma-infiltrating T cells. Trimming cost V 0 bases and J 0 bases, with 9 bases left between them. The germline CDR1 and CDR2 sequences are MNHEY and SVGAGI. CDR3 length: 15 amino acids. Amplification of TCR alpha and beta CDR3 regions from RNA used iRepertoire nested multiplex PCR. TCRdb analysed the multiplex PCR reads with MiXCR anew, one entry per CDR3 protein. The table lists approximately 400,000 distinct CDR3 sequences, about two fifths of them singletons. The genes are TRBV6-5 and TRBJ2-7; D not certain. This TCR was recovered from a human donor with low-grade glioma or glioblastoma, undergoing nonglioma brain surgery, or in good health (not recorded which). Sequenced sample: glioma tissue, nonneoplastic brain tissue, or PBMCs (not recorded which). The CDR3 is CASSYSTRLSYEQYF. CDR3 DNA sequence: TGTGCCAGCAGTTACTCGACCAGACTCTCCTACGAGCAGTACTTC.